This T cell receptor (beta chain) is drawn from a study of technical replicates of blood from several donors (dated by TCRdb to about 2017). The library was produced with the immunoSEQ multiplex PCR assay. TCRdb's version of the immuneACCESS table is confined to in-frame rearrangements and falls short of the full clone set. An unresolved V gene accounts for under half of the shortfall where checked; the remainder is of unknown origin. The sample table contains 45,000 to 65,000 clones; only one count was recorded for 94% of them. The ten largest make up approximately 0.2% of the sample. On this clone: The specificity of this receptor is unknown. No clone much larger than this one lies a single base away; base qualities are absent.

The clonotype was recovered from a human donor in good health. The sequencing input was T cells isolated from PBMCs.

The CDR3 region has the sequence CASSDGGWTEKLFF. The nucleotide sequence is given as TGTGCCAGCAGCGACGGGGGGTGGACTGAAAAACTGTTTTTT. The chain is made from TRBV9 and TRBJ1-4; a tentative D match to TRBD1 spans 5 bases. The germline V gene provides CDR1 SGDLS and CDR2 YYNGEE. V and J lose 3 bases and 7 bases, and a span of 13 bases separates them. The CDR3 measures 14 amino acids from cysteine to phenylalanine. This entry keeps only the CDR3 DNA: 42 bases, framed from base 1.